This is a list of T cell receptor beta chains from one sample in a study of blood T cell repertoires in COVID-19. Repertoires were generated with immunoSEQ multiplex PCR, while TCRdb's copy carries only in-frame clones and drops some. There are 250,000 or so clones in the sample; over 80% occur only once, and about 4% lies in the top ten. Sequenced sample: PBMCs or T cells enriched from blood (not recorded which). The receptors originated from a woman in her thirties with acute COVID-19. Both conserved end residues are part of each CDR3. A D gene is named only where the DNA matches it firmly. The listing skips clone size in some rows; elsewhere it reads once, few, many or a size class.

v_gene: TRBV21-1; d_gene: -; j_gene: TRBJ2-3; abundance: once; CDR3nt: TGTGCCAGCAGCAAGACCGGGACAGGGCCCACAGATACGCAGTATTTT; CDR3aa: CASSKTGTGPTDTQYF
v_gene: TRBV24-1; d_gene: -; j_gene: TRBJ2-3; abundance: -; CDR3nt: TGTGCCACCAGTGATCGCCAGGCCACAGATACGCAGTATTTT; CDR3aa: CATSDRQATDTQYF
v_gene: TRBV28; d_gene: -; j_gene: TRBJ2-3; abundance: -; CDR3nt: TGTGCCAGCAGAGGGGTGGATACGCAGTATTTT; CDR3aa: CASRGVDTQYF
v_gene: TRBV12-3/TRBV12-4; d_gene: TRBD2; j_gene: TRBJ2-7; abundance: -; CDR3nt: TGTGCCTGCAGGAAGAGCGGGGGCTACGAGCAGTACTTC; CDR3aa: CACRKSGGYEQYF
v_gene: TRBV19; d_gene: TRBD2; j_gene: TRBJ2-2; abundance: -; CDR3nt: TGTGCCAGCCTCAGCGGGAGAACGTACACCGGGGAGCTGTTTTTT; CDR3aa: CASLSGRTYTGELFF
v_gene: TRBV20-1; d_gene: -; j_gene: TRBJ1-2; abundance: -; CDR3nt: TGCAGTGCTAGTTTTCTTTTGCCGGGACAACCTAACTATGGCTACACCTTC; CDR3aa: CSASFLLPGQPNYGYTF
v_gene: TRBV2; d_gene: TRBD2; j_gene: TRBJ2-1; abundance: -; CDR3nt: TGTGCCAGCAGTGAAACTAGCGGGAGTTCCTACAATGAGCAGTTCTTC; CDR3aa: CASSETSGSSYNEQFF
v_gene: TRBV28; d_gene: TRBD1; j_gene: TRBJ1-1; abundance: -; CDR3nt: TGTGCCAGCAGTCTGGACAGGGGTTCCACTGAAGCTTTCTTT; CDR3aa: CASSLDRGSTEAFF
v_gene: TRBV29-1; d_gene: TRBD1; j_gene: TRBJ2-7; abundance: -; CDR3nt: TGCAGCGTTGAACTGACAGGGGGCTCGAGCACCTACGAGCAGTACTTC; CDR3aa: CSVELTGGSSTYEQYF
v_gene: TRBV11-2; d_gene: TRBD2; j_gene: TRBJ2-7; abundance: -; CDR3nt: TGTGCCAGCAGCTTAGAGGCTAGCGGGAGATACGAGCAGTACTTC; CDR3aa: CASSLEASGRYEQYF
v_gene: TRBV13; d_gene: TRBD2; j_gene: TRBJ2-3; abundance: -; CDR3nt: TGTGCCAGCAGCTTAGGGGCTAGCGGGACTGCGACAGATACGCAGTATTTT; CDR3aa: CASSLGASGTATDTQYF
v_gene: TRBV11-2; d_gene: -; j_gene: TRBJ1-1; abundance: once; CDR3nt: TGTGCCAGCAGCTCCATGGGGGGAGCTGAAGCTTTCTTT; CDR3aa: CASSSMGGAEAFF
v_gene: TRBV5-1; d_gene: TRBD1; j_gene: TRBJ1-4; abundance: many; CDR3nt: TGCGCCAGCAGCCCCGGCTCCGGGACAGGCGAACTGTTTTTT; CDR3aa: CASSPGSGTGELFF
v_gene: TRBV11-2; d_gene: TRBD1; j_gene: TRBJ2-2; abundance: few; CDR3nt: TGTGCCAGCAGGGGACGGGGGCGAAACCGGGACAGGGGTAGCGGGGAGCTGTTTTTT; CDR3aa: CASRGRGRNRDRGSGELFF
v_gene: TRBV7-3; d_gene: -; j_gene: TRBJ2-2; abundance: -; CDR3nt: TGTGCCAGTAGGTCGGGGGATTCGAGAACCGGGGAGCTGTTTTTT; CDR3aa: CASRSGDSRTGELFF
v_gene: TRBV6-2/TRBV6-3; d_gene: TRBD2; j_gene: TRBJ2-3; abundance: -; CDR3nt: TGTGCCAGCAGTGCACTAGCGGGAGGGCTCGGCACAGATACGCAGTATTTT; CDR3aa: CASSALAGGLGTDTQYF
v_gene: TRBV18; d_gene: -; j_gene: TRBJ1-2; abundance: -; CDR3nt: TGTGCCAGCTCACCTAGGGACACCTCTGACTACACCTTC; CDR3aa: CASSPRDTSDYTF
v_gene: TRBV4-2; d_gene: -; j_gene: TRBJ1-5; abundance: -; CDR3nt: TGTGCCAGCAGCCAAGATACCGGTAGCAATCAGCCCCAGCATTTT; CDR3aa: CASSQDTGSNQPQHF
v_gene: TRBV14; d_gene: -; j_gene: TRBJ2-7; abundance: -; CDR3nt: TGTGCCAGCAGCCAGTTGGGCCGGCGGAGAGGGAAGGAGCAGTACTTC; CDR3aa: CASSQLGRRRGKEQYF
v_gene: TRBV28; d_gene: -; j_gene: TRBJ2-3; abundance: -; CDR3nt: TGTGCCAGCACCTATCTGGAGGGAGGTACGCAGTATTTT; CDR3aa: CASTYLEGGTQYF
v_gene: TRBV2; d_gene: TRBD1; j_gene: TRBJ1-1; abundance: -; CDR3nt: TGTGCCAGCAGTGTGGTGACAGGGTCGGCCACTGAAGCTTTCTTT; CDR3aa: CASSVVTGSATEAFF
v_gene: TRBV28; d_gene: -; j_gene: TRBJ2-7; abundance: -; CDR3nt: TGTGCCAGCAGTAGAGACGGGAACTCCTACGAGCAGTACTTC; CDR3aa: CASSRDGNSYEQYF
v_gene: TRBV7-9; d_gene: -; j_gene: TRBJ2-7; abundance: few; CDR3nt: TGTGCCAGCAGCCCATCAACAGGGTTATCCTACGAGCAGTACTTC; CDR3aa: CASSPSTGLSYEQYF
v_gene: TRBV5-1; d_gene: -; j_gene: TRBJ1-2; abundance: -; CDR3nt: -; CDR3aa: CASSSLRAGGGYTF
v_gene: TRBV10-3; d_gene: -; j_gene: TRBJ1-2; abundance: -; CDR3nt: TGTGCCATCGGGCAGCCCTCAGGCTACACCTTC; CDR3aa: CAIGQPSGYTF
v_gene: TRBV9; d_gene: TRBD2; j_gene: TRBJ2-1; abundance: -; CDR3nt: TGTGCCAGCAGCGATCTCAGCGGGAGAAACTACAATGAGCAGTTCTTC; CDR3aa: CASSDLSGRNYNEQFF
v_gene: TRBV28; d_gene: -; j_gene: TRBJ2-6; abundance: -; CDR3nt: TGTGCCAGCAGTTTATGGGCAGGGGATCCCTCTGGGGCCAACGTCCTGACTTTC; CDR3aa: CASSLWAGDPSGANVLTF
v_gene: TRBV19; d_gene: TRBD1; j_gene: TRBJ1-2; abundance: -; CDR3nt: TGTGCCAGTAGTATCGGGGACAGGAGGTATGGCTACACCTTC; CDR3aa: CASSIGDRRYGYTF
v_gene: TRBV7-6; d_gene: -; j_gene: TRBJ2-1; abundance: once; CDR3nt: TGTGCCAGCGCCCAGCGGGCCACTTCGTACAATGAGCAGTTCTTC; CDR3aa: CASAQRATSYNEQFF
v_gene: TRBV5-1; d_gene: TRBD2; j_gene: TRBJ2-7; abundance: -; CDR3nt: TGCGCCAGCAGCGCCCTCGTTAGCGGGAGGACCCCTAAGGACCACGAGCAGTACTTC; CDR3aa: CASSALVSGRTPKDHEQYF
v_gene: TRBV27; d_gene: -; j_gene: TRBJ2-2; abundance: -; CDR3nt: TGTGCCAGCAGTTTTTTCTCCGGGGAGCTGTTTTTT; CDR3aa: CASSFFSGELFF
v_gene: TRBV7-9; d_gene: TRBD1; j_gene: TRBJ2-1; abundance: -; CDR3nt: TGTGCCGGCCAGCGTGAGGGGGCTTACAATGAGCAGTTCTTC; CDR3aa: CAGQREGAYNEQFF
v_gene: TRBV5-4; d_gene: -; j_gene: TRBJ1-1; abundance: -; CDR3nt: TGTGCCAGCACTAGCAGTCACATGAACACTGAAGCTTTCTTT; CDR3aa: CASTSSHMNTEAFF
v_gene: TRBV15; d_gene: -; j_gene: TRBJ2-3; abundance: -; CDR3nt: TGTGCCACCACCGGGAGCACAGATACGCAGTATTTT; CDR3aa: CATTGSTDTQYF
v_gene: TRBV24-1; d_gene: TRBD2; j_gene: TRBJ2-3; abundance: -; CDR3nt: TGTGCCACCAGTGATCTAGCGGGAGTGAACACAGATACGCAGTATTTT; CDR3aa: CATSDLAGVNTDTQYF
v_gene: TRBV7-3; d_gene: TRBD2; j_gene: TRBJ2-3; abundance: few; CDR3nt: TGTGCCAGCAGCCCTAGCGGGAGTGATACGCAGTATTTT; CDR3aa: CASSPSGSDTQYF
v_gene: TRBV29-1; d_gene: -; j_gene: TRBJ1-1; abundance: -; CDR3nt: TGCAGCGTTGAAGATGGGAGGGGAGGGAGCACTGAAGCTTTCTTT; CDR3aa: CSVEDGRGGSTEAFF
v_gene: TRBV19; d_gene: -; j_gene: TRBJ2-3; abundance: -; CDR3nt: TGTGCCAGCAAACGAGCTGGTAGCACAGATACGCAGTATTTT; CDR3aa: CASKRAGSTDTQYF
v_gene: TRBV18; d_gene: TRBD1; j_gene: TRBJ2-7; abundance: -; CDR3nt: TGTGCCAGCTCGCCGGACAGGTACTACGAGCAGTACTTC; CDR3aa: CASSPDRYYEQYF
v_gene: TRBV7-2; d_gene: TRBD2; j_gene: TRBJ2-5; abundance: -; CDR3nt: TGTGCCAGCTCTGGGGGAGGGGAAGAGACCCAGTACTTC; CDR3aa: CASSGGGEETQYF
v_gene: TRBV11-1; d_gene: TRBD1; j_gene: TRBJ2-1; abundance: -; CDR3nt: TGTGCCAGCAGCCCCCCGCACGGGGACAGCAATGAGCAGTTCTTC; CDR3aa: CASSPPHGDSNEQFF
v_gene: TRBV7-9; d_gene: -; j_gene: TRBJ2-7; abundance: -; CDR3nt: TGTGCCAGCAGCTTTAGCTACGAGCAGTACTTC; CDR3aa: CASSFSYEQYF
v_gene: TRBV20-1; d_gene: -; j_gene: TRBJ1-4; abundance: -; CDR3nt: TGCAGTGCTAGTAGACCGGACAGCCGACCTAATGAAAAACTGTTTTTT; CDR3aa: CSASRPDSRPNEKLFF
v_gene: TRBV7-9; d_gene: TRBD1; j_gene: TRBJ2-3; abundance: -; CDR3nt: TGTGCCAGCAGGAGAGGACAGGGGGAAGAGTATTTT; CDR3aa: CASRRGQGEEYF
v_gene: TRBV29-1; d_gene: TRBD1; j_gene: TRBJ1-4; abundance: once; CDR3nt: TGCAGCGCCTCGACAGGGACCGGTGAAAAACTGTTTTTT; CDR3aa: CSASTGTGEKLFF
v_gene: TRBV3-1/TRBV3-2; d_gene: TRBD2; j_gene: TRBJ2-1; abundance: -; CDR3nt: TGTGCCAGCAGCCAAGCTACCCAATACCCGAGCGGGAGGTATTACAATGAGCAGTTCTTC; CDR3aa: CASSQATQYPSGRYYNEQFF
v_gene: TRBV4-1; d_gene: -; j_gene: TRBJ1-2; abundance: -; CDR3nt: TGCGCCAGCAGCCAAGATGACCAGGCAAACTATGGCTACACCTTC; CDR3aa: CASSQDDQANYGYTF
v_gene: TRBV28; d_gene: TRBD2; j_gene: TRBJ2-2; abundance: -; CDR3nt: TGTGCCAGCAGTTTTGCGGGAGGGCCGACCGGGGAGCTGTTTTTT; CDR3aa: CASSFAGGPTGELFF
v_gene: TRBV7-8; d_gene: TRBD2; j_gene: TRBJ2-3; abundance: -; CDR3nt: TGTGCCAGCAGGTTTGGGGGGAGGAGCGGGAGAACAGATACGCAGTATTTT; CDR3aa: CASRFGGRSGRTDTQYF
v_gene: TRBV5-1; d_gene: -; j_gene: TRBJ2-7; abundance: -; CDR3nt: TGCGCCAGCAGCTTGGACACCGCAAACCTCGAGCAGTACTTC; CDR3aa: CASSLDTANLEQYF
v_gene: TRBV18; d_gene: TRBD2; j_gene: TRBJ2-1; abundance: -; CDR3nt: TGTGCCAGCTCACCCGGACTAGCGGGAATAGATGAGCAGTTCTTC; CDR3aa: CASSPGLAGIDEQFF
v_gene: TRBV7-9; d_gene: TRBD2; j_gene: TRBJ2-1; abundance: -; CDR3nt: TGTGCCAGCAGCATTTCTAGCGGGAGCTTGGAGCAGTTCTTC; CDR3aa: CASSISSGSLEQFF
v_gene: TRBV4-3; d_gene: -; j_gene: TRBJ1-1; abundance: -; CDR3nt: TGCGCCAGCAGCCAAGAAATAATGAACACTGAAGCTTTCTTT; CDR3aa: CASSQEIMNTEAFF
v_gene: TRBV9; d_gene: TRBD2; j_gene: TRBJ2-3; abundance: -; CDR3nt: TGTGCTAGCGGGCGACCTAGCACAGATACGCAGTATTTT; CDR3aa: CASGRPSTDTQYF
v_gene: TRBV18; d_gene: -; j_gene: TRBJ1-1; abundance: -; CDR3nt: TGTGCCAGCTCACTCGGACAGAACATGAACACTGAAGCTTTCTTT; CDR3aa: CASSLGQNMNTEAFF
v_gene: TRBV4-3; d_gene: -; j_gene: TRBJ1-2; abundance: -; CDR3nt: TGCGCCAGCAGCCAAGATATTACTGAAGTTCCCTCGCGAGAATCAAACTATGGCTACACCTTC; CDR3aa: CASSQDITEVPSRESNYGYTF
v_gene: TRBV27; d_gene: TRBD1; j_gene: TRBJ2-7; abundance: -; CDR3nt: TGTGCCAGCAGTCCCCAGGGGACAGGGGGCCTCTACGAGCAGTACTTC; CDR3aa: CASSPQGTGGLYEQYF